This TCR beta chain was recovered during a study of cytomegalovirus exposure and HLA in healthy donors. Per the germline V gene, CDR1 is LNHDA and CDR2 is SQIVND (reference sequence). The V end was cut by 1 base, the J end by 0 bases, with 10 bases between. The CDR3 totals 16 residues. Vbeta (60) and Jbeta (13) primers were used in the PCR. Data came from immunoSEQ multiplex PCR; TCRdb stores just in-frame clones and leaves some out. The table shows over 60,000 clones, with roughly four fifths occurring only once. The V gene is TRBV19, the J gene TRBJ2-1; D gene uncertain. The receptor comes from a man between 65 and 79 years old in good health and CMV-seronegative. Sequenced sample: PBMCs. Here the CDR3 DNA reads TGTGCCAGTAGTATAGTAACAGCAGGCTCCTACAATGAGCAGTTCTTC. This gives the protein CASSIVTAGSYNEQFF.